Listed below are T cell receptor beta chains from one sample, sequenced in a study of human T cells and chemical hapten exposure. TCRdb analysed the RACE reads with MiXCR anew, one entry per CDR3 protein. The data contain a few hundred thousand distinct CDR3 sequences, 7.7% of them singletons. The sequencing here drew on whole blood, taken in connection with sensitization to the hapten diphenylcyclopropenone (DPC). The receptor set was obtained from a man in his late teens or twenties with alopecia areata. Some clones in this sample may be carry-over from other donors' samples. The CDR3 runs from the conserved cysteine through the conserved F or W. D genes are given only for firm matches. Clone size is shown for a subset of rows, as once, few, many or a class of expanded clone.

TRBD1	TRBV10-3	TRBJ2-5	-	TGTGCCATCTCTCTGACAGGGGGCATCCAAGAGACCCAGTACTTC	CAISLTGGIQETQYF
TRBD2	TRBV4-1	TRBJ2-1	-	TGCGCCAGCAGCCAAGATCGGCGGGGGGGCGACTACAATGAGCAGTTCTTC	CASSQDRRGGDYNEQFF
-	TRBV29-1	TRBJ1-5	many	TGCAGCGCCTCAACAGGGAGCAATCAGCCCCAGCATTTT	CSASTGSNQPQHF
TRBD2	TRBV7-8	TRBJ2-1	-	TGTGCCAGCAGCCCTTTGACTAGCGGGAGCTCCTACAATGAGCAGTTCTTC	CASSPLTSGSSYNEQFF
-	TRBV6-4	TRBJ2-6	many	TGTGCCAGCAGTGAAGCCGTCTCTGGGGCCAACGTCCTGACTTTC	CASSEAVSGANVLTF
-	TRBV5-6	TRBJ1-6	-	TGTGCCAGCAGCTTGGACCGGGCGCGGTATAATTCACCCCTCCACTTT	CASSLDRARYNSPLHF
-	TRBV28	TRBJ2-1	-	TGTGCCAGCAGTTTAGAGGGGGGCTCCTACAATGAGCAGTTCTTC	CASSLEGGSYNEQFF
TRBD2	TRBV5-1	TRBJ2-1	-	TGCGCCAGCAGGACTAGCGGGGGAGTAACCAATGAGCAGTTCTTC	CASRTSGGVTNEQFF
TRBD1	TRBV29-1	TRBJ2-7	-	TGCAGCGTTGGAACGGTAGGGGGCTTCAAGGGTGAGCAGTACTTC	CSVGTVGGFKGEQYF
-	TRBV29-1	TRBJ1-3	many	TGCAGCGTTGGGGGCCACTCTGGAAACACCATATATTTT	CSVGGHSGNTIYF
-	TRBV11-2	TRBJ1-1	few	TGTGCCAGCAGCTTAATCGGGACTGAAGCTTTCTTT	CASSLIGTEAFF
-	TRBV4-3	TRBJ1-1	-	TGCGCCAGCAGCTCAGTCAGGGGCACTGAAGCTTTCTTT	CASSSVRGTEAFF
TRBD1	TRBV12-5	TRBJ1-2	-	TGTGCTAGTGGTTTGCCCTTAAACAGGGGAAACTATGGCTACACCTTC	CASGLPLNRGNYGYTF
TRBD1	TRBV7-9	TRBJ2-7	-	TGTGCCAGCAGCGGACGGGACAGTTTCTCCTACGAGCAGTACTTC	CASSGRDSFSYEQYF